This TCR beta chain was sequenced during a study of beta chain features in type 1 diabetes. About the research overall: Patients looked much like healthy donors when it came to age, gender and cell yields.

Sequencing targeted expressed TCRB transcripts, as all isolated RNA had been reverse transcribed. Profiling relied on immunoSEQ multiplex PCR, and the TCRdb table lists in-frame clones only, not all of them. The sample comprises about 620,000 clones, about 14% of which are singletons, and under 0.095% rests with the top ten. Only a few counts were recorded for this clone. Source material: naive CD4+ T cells from blood. The clonotype was recovered from a man younger than 35 in good health.

In DNA, the CDR3 is TGTGCCAGCAGCTTACAACAAGGGGTGGGAGAGCAGTACTTC. Residues: CASSLQQGVGEQYF. The genes are TRBV5-5 and TRBJ2-7; D may be TRBD1 (5 bases). The ends were cut back, 2 bases at V and 7 bases at J, with 16 bases in the middle. The germline V gene encodes CDR1 SGHKS and CDR2 YYEKEE (reference sequence). The CDR3 spans 14 residues.